The 22 T cell receptor beta chains below come from one sample, sequenced in a study of T cell repertoires in cytomegalovirus infection. Via MiXCR, TCRdb re-called the reads, giving one row per CDR3 protein. The sample holds roughly 180,000 distinct CDR3 sequences, roughly 28% seen once. The specimen sequenced was PBMCs. The receptors stem from a human donor in good health (CMV status not recorded). Some clones in this sample may be carry-over from other donors' samples.

For the CDR3, the DNA is TGTGCCACCAGCAGAGATCCAGAGAGCGATACGCAGTATTTT. Its translation is CATSRDPESDTQYF. The rearrangement uses TRBV15 and TRBJ2-3; D is ambiguous. V lost 0 bases and J lost 6, with 10 bases in between. Germline V gene lookup returns CDR1 LNHNV and CDR2 YYDKDF (reference sequence). The CDR3 runs to 14 residues.

This clonotype was counted a few times. This chain links TRBV7-2 with TRBJ2-7; tentative D call: TRBD1 (5 bases). This CDR3 region has 12 residues. The V gene's germline CDR1 is SGHTA and CDR2 FQGNSA. The V end was cut by 3 bases, the J end by 4 bases, with 7 bases between. Here the CDR3 DNA reads TGTGCCAGCAGCTTCACAGGTTACGAGCAGTACTTC. This codes for CASSFTGYEQYF.

This clonotype has more than one count but fewer than ten. The chain uses TRBV5-6 and TRBJ2-3, with 10 bases aligning to TRBD1. V lost 4 bases to trimming and J lost 3 bases; unmatched junction nucleotides: 8. Germline CDR1 is SGHDT and CDR2 is YYEEEE. CDR3 length: 16 residues. For the CDR3, the DNA is TGTGCCAGCAGCCCCGGGACAGGGGTGTCGACAGATACGCAGTATTTT. Amino acids: CASSPGTGVSTDTQYF. Full variable domain (outside the CDR3, taken from reference TRBV5-6 and TRBJ2-3): DAGVTQSPTHLIKTRGQQVTLRCSPKSGHDTVSWYQQALGQGPQFIFQYYEEEERQRGNFPDRFSGHQFPNYSSELNVNALLLGDSALYLCASSPGTGVSTDTQYFGPGTRLTVL.

The rearrangement joins TRBV6-2 or TRBV6-3 to TRBJ2-3; 8 positions match TRBD2. This CDR3 is 19 amino acids long. Germline values: CDR1 MNHEY, CDR2 SVGEGT. J lost 0 bases, V lost 0 bases, and 11 bases had no gene match. In DNA form, the CDR3 reads TGTGCCAGCAGTTACTCGCAGCGGGGGCGCTTTTCTAGCACAGATACGCAGTATTTT. Encoded protein: CASSYSQRGRFSSTDTQYF.

This chain joins TRBV15 and TRBJ1-4; perhaps TRBD1 as D (5 bases). Per germline, CDR1 LNHNV and CDR2 YYDKDF (reference sequence). CDR3 length: 16 amino acids. V was cut by 5 bases and J by 2 bases, with 15 bases left in between. CDR3 sequence reads: CATSSPDEGTNEKLFF. The DNA for the CDR3 is TGTGCCACCAGCTCCCCCGACGAGGGGACTAATGAAAAACTGTTTTTT. Full variable domain (remainder filled in from reference TRBV15 and TRBJ1-4): DAMVIQNPRYQVTQFGKPVTLSCSQTLNHNVMYWYQQKSSQAPKLLFHYYDKDFNNEADTPDNFQSRRPNTSFCFLDIRSPGLGDTAMYLCATSSPDEGTNEKLFFGSGTQLSVL.

The chain has TRBV7-6 and TRBJ1-1; D perhaps matches TRBD1 (5 bases). The CDR3 extends over 15 amino acids. V was cut by 0 bases and J by 4 bases, with 12 bases left in between. CDR1 is SGHVS and CDR2 is FNYEAQ in the germline V gene. In nucleotides, the CDR3 is TGTGCCAGCAGCTTAGCTGATGGGGCGATCACTGAAGCTTTCTTT. This translates into CASSLADGAITEAFF.

The CDR3 region is CASAEQGSHEQYF. The CDR3 coding sequence is TGTGCCAGCGCCGAACAGGGGAGCCACGAGCAGTACTTC. This sequence joins TRBV9 and TRBJ2-7; 7 positions match TRBD1. The CDR3 sequence is 13 residues long. Losses at the gene ends were 7 bases for V and 5 bases for J; bases not matched to a gene: 9. The germline V gene has CDR1 SGDLS and CDR2 YYNGEE.

The table lists this clonotype with a few counts. The chain employs TRBV7-9 and TRBJ1-1; no definite D call. Trimming cost V 0 bases and J 0 bases, with 11 bases left between them. This CDR3 comprises 16 residues. Germline V CDR1 and CDR2: SEHNR, FQNEAQ (reference sequence). The CDR3 DNA reads as TGTGCCAGCAGCTTAGCTCCGGACTCCATGAACACTGAAGCTTTCTTT. It translates to CASSLAPDSMNTEAFF.

The chain joins TRBV10-3 to TRBJ2-1; 7 nucleotides align to TRBD2. This CDR3 is 13 amino acids long. Germline CDR1 and CDR2: ENHRY and SYGVKD. Trimming removed 7 bases from V and 7 bases from J; junction bases left unmatched: 7. CDR3 residues: CAIKAGEENEQFF. DNA of the CDR3: TGTGCCATCAAGGCGGGGGAAGAGAATGAGCAGTTCTTC.

The chain joins TRBV29-1 to TRBJ2-7; 9 nucleotides agree with TRBD1. The CDR3 has 14 residues. The V gene end was trimmed by 1 base and the J gene end by 3 bases; junction bases not matched to a gene: 4. The germline gives CDR1 SQVTM, CDR2 ANQGSEA. CDR3 protein: CSVEVGQGIYEQYF. Written as DNA, the CDR3 is TGCAGCGTTGAAGTGGGACAGGGAATCTACGAGCAGTACTTC.

There are a few counts of this clonotype. The chain uses TRBV13 and TRBJ2-6; D not resolved. The CDR3 contains 12 residues. Germline values: CDR1 PRHDT, CDR2 FYEKMQ (reference sequence). Trimming stripped 5 bases from V and 3 bases from J, with 2 bases between. The CDR3 coding sequence is TGTGCCAGCAGCCGTGGGGCCAACGTCCTGACTTTC. Translation: CASSRGANVLTF.

The rearrangement joins TRBV19 to TRBJ1-1, with 8 positions matching TRBD1. This CDR3 is 15 amino acids long. CDR1 LNHDA and CDR2 SQIVND come from the germline V gene (reference sequence). CDR3 sequence reads: CATKQGEGGVTEAFF. The CDR3 nucleotides are TGTGCTACGAAACAGGGGGAAGGAGGGGTAACTGAAGCTTTCTTT.

With respect to this clonotype: A junction end diverges from the germline sequence, so it may reflect a read error. The rearrangement uses TRBV20-1 and TRBJ1-6; 10 bases are shared with TRBD1. The CDR3 covers 15 residues. Germline CDR1 DFQATT, CDR2 SNEGSKA (reference sequence). This chain's CDR3 is CSARAGTGEYSPLHF. CDR3 nucleotides: TGCAGTGCGAGAGCCGGGACAGGGGAGTATTCACCCCTCCACTTT.

This clonotype was found a few times. CDR3 sequence (DNA): TGTGCCACCAGCAGAGATGGAGTTACCACTGAAGCTTTCTTT. Translating gives CATSRDGVTTEAFF. The V and J genes are TRBV15 and TRBJ1-1, with no clear D. Trimming left V 0 bases short and J 4 bases short, with 9 bases between. Germline V gene lookup returns CDR1 LNHNV and CDR2 YYDKDF (reference sequence). This CDR3 comprises 14 residues.

This clonotype was seen repeatedly, ten times or more. V gene TRBV7-2 combines with J gene TRBJ1-4; TRBD1 matches 10 bases. Germline V gene sequence: CDR1 SGHTA, CDR2 FQGNSA. Losses at the gene ends were 3 bases for V and 10 bases for J; bases not matched to a gene: 14. This CDR3 is 17 amino acids long. CDR3 bases: TGTGCCAGCAGCTTTAATAGCCCCGGGACAGGGGAGGGAAAACTGTTTTTT. Protein product: CASSFNSPGTGEGKLFF.

This chain joins TRBV5-1 and TRBJ1-1, with TRBD1 matching 8 bases. This CDR3 has 17 amino acids. From germline, CDR1 is SGHRS and CDR2 YFSETQ. The J segment lost 4 bases and the V segment lost 3 bases, leaving 14 bases of the junction unmatched. The CDR3 loop reads CASSSRGQEARGTEAFF. The CDR3 DNA is TGCGCCAGCAGCTCACGGGGACAGGAGGCCCGAGGCACTGAAGCTTTCTTT.

This rearrangement joins TRBV7-2 to TRBJ2-5, with TRBD1 matching 9 bases. CDR1 is SGHTA, CDR2 FQGNSA, per germline. The junction had 5 bases not matched to a gene; V was cut back by 6 bases and J by 0 bases. CDR3 length: 15 amino acids. The CDR3, as DNA: TGTGCCAGCAGGGACAGGGGTCGGGACCAAGAGACCCAGTACTTC. Its translation is CASRDRGRDQETQYF.

V and J are TRBV7-2 and TRBJ2-5; 8 nucleotides line up with TRBD1. V shed 1 base, J shed 6 bases, and the junction held 7 bases outside the gene matches. The CDR3 consists of 15 residues. Germline V gives CDR1 SGHTA, CDR2 FQGNSA. The CDR3 nucleotides are TGTGCCAGCAGCTTAGGACAGGGGACGAGAAAGACCCAGTACTTC. Translation gives CASSLGQGTRKTQYF.

This clonotype was recorded a few times. The J gene is TRBJ1-1, the V gene TRBV5-1, with TRBD1 identical over 8 bases. The V and J ends lost 3 bases and 0 bases, in that order; junction bases with no gene match: 4. This CDR3 comprises 15 residues. CDR1 and CDR2 from the germline V gene are SGHRS and YFSETQ. CDR3 residues: CASSWTDRVNTEAFF. The CDR3 DNA follows: TGCGCCAGCAGCTGGACGGACAGGGTGAACACTGAAGCTTTCTTT. Using reference TRBV5-1 and TRBJ1-1 for the parts outside the CDR3, the full variable domain is KAGVTQTPRYLIKTRGQQVTLSCSPISGHRSVSWYQQTPGQGLQFLFEYFSETQRNKGNFPGRFSGRQFSNSRSEMNVSTLELGDSALYLCASSWTDRVNTEAFFGQGTRLTVV.

The J gene is TRBJ2-6, the V gene TRBV9, with TRBD2 identical over 9 bases. Germline trimming cut 0 bases from V and 3 bases from J; bases unmatched to any gene: 7. CDR3 size: 18 residues. Germline V gene data show CDR1 as SGDLS and CDR2 as YYNGEE. The CDR3 region has the DNA TGTGCCAGCAGCGTAGCTTTTGCGGGGGGGCTTGGGGCCAACGTCCTGACTTTC. Translated: CASSVAFAGGLGANVLTF.

Points on this clonotype: A much larger clone differs from this one at a single base, so this may be a read error. The chain joins TRBV7-9 to TRBJ1-2; tentatively, D is TRBD1 (5 bases). The CDR3 covers 14 residues. The V gene's germline CDR1 is SEHNR and CDR2 FQNEAQ (reference sequence). Here the CDR3 reads CVSSFTGGSYGYTF. In DNA form, the CDR3 reads TGTGTCAGCAGCTTTACCGGGGGAAGCTATGGCTACACCTTC.

The sample holds many counts of this clonotype. The chain has TRBV7-3 and TRBJ2-7; D is uncertain. This CDR3 region has 13 residues. The V end was cut by 4 bases, the J end by 4 bases, with 11 bases between. The V gene's germline CDR1 is SGHTA and CDR2 FQGTGA. In DNA form, the CDR3 reads TGTGCCAGCAGCTCCTCGTCCCAATACGAGCAGTACTTC. It translates to CASSSSSQYEQYF.